This T cell receptor beta chain originates from a study of blood T cells in healthy people across ages. Concerning this clonotype itself: Its antigen is not known.

Healthy Caucasians from Russia aged roughly 6 to 95 served as donors. The length of the CDR3 is 17 residues. Trimming shortened V by 0 bases and J by 1 base, and 15 bases separated the two germline ends. Per the germline V gene, CDR1 is LGHNA and CDR2 is YNFKEQ. Then a second PCR, running roughly 7 to 11 cycles, was carried out with a sample-barcoded 5' primer and a J-beta primer mix. Each cDNA molecule received a tag from a template-switch adaptor that had 12 random nucleotides. TCRdb independently ran MiXCR on the 5' RACE reads; one entry per CDR3 protein. The sample has about a million distinct CDR3 sequences, around two fifths seen once; the top ten hold 10% to 15%. Study-wide findings and caveats: Nothing was known about donor CMV status, and this possibly confounded expanded clonotype changes.

This sequence joins TRBV4-2 and TRBJ1-1; tentatively, D is TRBD1 (6 bases). The clonotype was recovered from a man between 18 and 29 years old in good health. The sample consisted of blood. CDR3 residues: CASSQDGTPKGNTEAFF. The CDR3 DNA sequence: TGTGCCAGCAGCCAAGATGGGACACCTAAAGGGAACACTGAAGCTTTCTTT.